This paragraph reports one T cell receptor beta chain. The data belong to a study of T cell responses to AZD1222 COVID-19 vaccine. TCRdb keeps only in-frame clones here, not all; method: immunoSEQ multiplex PCR. This table has 140,000 or so clones, roughly 90% appearing once. The CDR3 is 15 amino acids. Per the germline V gene, CDR1 is SGHTA and CDR2 is FQGTGA. Trimming stripped 1 base from V and 8 bases from J, with 15 bases between. This sequence joins TRBV7-3 and TRBJ2-1; TRBD1 is a possible D gene (6 bases). The specimen comprised peripheral blood, sampled 28 days after the second AZD1222 dose. The TCR comes from an adult who received the AZD1222 COVID-19 vaccine. CDR3 in DNA: TGTGCCAGCAGCTTAAGTTCAGGGGATGTCGATGAGCAGTTCTTC. It encodes CASSLSSGDVDEQFF.